This T cell receptor (beta chain) stems from a study of T-cell reconstitution after alpha-beta-depleted transplantation in children. The length of the CDR3 is 16 residues. Germline V lookup: CDR1 SGHRS, CDR2 YFSETQ. The J segment lost 8 bases and the V segment lost 4 bases, leaving 12 bases of the junction unmatched. Preparation of the TCRbeta library involved a method that used unique molecular identifiers. TCRdb re-derived calls from the PCR reads in MiXCR, one entry per CDR3 protein. The sample lists approximately 350,000 distinct CDR3 sequences, 13% occurring once. This clonotype was sampled from a human donor who donated a stem cell graft to a child with Fanconi anemia. This rearrangement joins TRBV5-1 to TRBJ1-4; 9 positions match TRBD1. The input for sequencing was PBMCs, taken from the stem cell graft. The CDR3 DNA reads TGCGCCAGCAGCCGTTTGCCGGGACAGGGCTACGAAAAACTGTTTTTT. Protein sequence: CASSRLPGQGYEKLFF.